This is a list of T cell receptor beta chains from one sample in a study of T cell responses to AZD1222 COVID-19 vaccine. The table came from immunoSEQ multiplex PCR; TCRdb's copy has only in-frame clones and leaves some out. This sample has about 100,000 clones; 80% to 95% occur once, and the top ten carry roughly 1.8%. The material was peripheral blood, obtained on day 0 of AZD1222 vaccination. The receptors stem from an adult in good health. The CDR3 runs from the conserved cysteine through the conserved F or W. A D gene is named only where the DNA matches it firmly. The listing skips clone size in some rows; elsewhere it reads once, few, many or a size class.

V gene	clone size	J gene	D gene	CDR3 DNA	CDR3 protein
TRBV27	-	TRBJ2-7	-	TGTGCCAGCAGTTTTAGCGGACCCACGGCCGAGCAGTACTTC	CASSFSGPTAEQYF
TRBV28	-	TRBJ2-5	-	TGTGCCAGCAGTTTTCCCAGTTTAGAGACCCAGTACTTC	CASSFPSLETQYF
TRBV25-1	-	TRBJ2-4	TRBD1	TGTGCCAGCAGTGAATCCGGGACAGAGAAAAACATTCAGTACTTC	CASSESGTEKNIQYF
TRBV29-1	once	TRBJ2-5	-	TGCAGCGTTGAGTCAGCTCAAGAGACCCAGTACTTC	CSVESAQETQYF
TRBV7-2	-	TRBJ1-2	-	TGTGCCAGCAGCTTAGGGCACTATGGCTACACCTTC	CASSLGHYGYTF
TRBV7-9	-	TRBJ2-1	-	TGTGCCAGCAGCCCTAGGACGGGATCCTACAATGAGCAGTTCTTC	CASSPRTGSYNEQFF
TRBV19	-	TRBJ1-1	-	TGTGCCAGTACCGGTAGACAGAACACTGAAGCTTTCTTT	CASTGRQNTEAFF
TRBV5-6	-	TRBJ2-3	TRBD2	TGTGCCAGCAGCTCCGGGGGGGCCATCACAGATACGCAGTATTTT	CASSSGGAITDTQYF
TRBV28	-	TRBJ1-1	-	TGTGCCAGCACCCAGCCACGAGGGAGGAACACTGAAGCTTTCTTT	CASTQPRGRNTEAFF
TRBV9	-	TRBJ2-1	TRBD2	TGTGCCAGCAGCGTAGGGGCCGGGACTAACGACAATGAGCAGTTCTTC	CASSVGAGTNDNEQFF
TRBV5-1	-	TRBJ2-1	-	TGCGCCAGCAGCTTGGAGGGACCCAGCTCCTACAATGAGCAGTTCTTC	CASSLEGPSSYNEQFF
TRBV28	-	TRBJ2-7	TRBD1	TGTGCCAGCAGCCTGGGACAGGGATTCGACGAGCAGTACTTC	CASSLGQGFDEQYF
TRBV7-9	-	TRBJ2-7	-	TGTGCCAGCCGACCCGTGGGGTTCTACGAGCAGTACTTC	CASRPVGFYEQYF
TRBV20-1	once	TRBJ1-6	-	TGCAGTGCTAGTAGGGGATATAATTCACCCCTCCACTTT	CSASRGYNSPLHF
TRBV7-9	-	TRBJ1-1	-	TGTGCCAGCAGCTTAGCGCTCTGGGAGGCTGAAGCTTTCTTT	CASSLALWEAEAFF
TRBV15	-	TRBJ1-5	-	TGTGCCACCAGCAGAGATCGAGGCATAAATCACCAGCATTTT	CATSRDRGINHQHF
TRBV10-1	-	TRBJ2-2	-	TGCGCCAGCACCCCCCGGACTGAGGGCGGGGAGCTGTTTTTT	CASTPRTEGGELFF
TRBV25-1	-	TRBJ2-1	TRBD2	TGTGCCAGCAGTGAAATTCTAGCGGGAGGGGACAATGAGCAGTTCTTC	CASSEILAGGDNEQFF
TRBV11-1	-	TRBJ2-5	-	TGTGCCAGCAGAACAGGGAATCAAGAGACCCAGTACTTC	CASRTGNQETQYF
TRBV28	-	TRBJ1-2	-	TGTGCCAGCAGGGCAGGGTACTATGGCTACACCTTC	CASRAGYYGYTF
TRBV6-5	-	TRBJ1-1	TRBD1	TGTGCCAGCAGAACAGGGGGGAACGCTCAAGCTTTCTTT	CASRTGGNAQAFF
TRBV28	-	TRBJ1-1	TRBD1	TGTGCCAGCAGTTTACGAGACAGGGCAGTAGCTTTCTTT	CASSLRDRAVAFF
TRBV27	-	TRBJ1-1	-	TGTGCCAGCAGTTCGGGCCCTGAAGCTTTCTTT	CASSSGPEAFF
TRBV6-1	few	TRBJ1-1	-	TGTGCCAGCAGTGAAGATCCGGAGTCAGACACTGAAGCTTTCTTT	CASSEDPESDTEAFF
TRBV7-6	-	TRBJ1-1	-	TGTGCCAGCAGCTTAGGGTCGTACACTGAAGCTTTCTTT	CASSLGSYTEAFF
TRBV5-1	-	TRBJ1-4	-	TGCGCCAGCAGCCCCAGCTCAACTAATGAAAAACTGTTTTTT	CASSPSSTNEKLFF
TRBV5-8	-	TRBJ2-7	TRBD1	TGTGCCAGCAGCCGGGACAGGGCCTACGAGCAGTACTTC	CASSRDRAYEQYF
TRBV20-1	-	TRBJ2-3	-	TGCAGTGCTAGTCTGGCTAGCACTAGCACAGATACGCAGTATTTT	CSASLASTSTDTQYF
TRBV27	-	TRBJ2-1	-	TGTGCCAGCAGTTTCACAGGTTCCTACAATGAGCAGTTCTTC	CASSFTGSYNEQFF
TRBV5-1	-	TRBJ2-5	TRBD2	TGCGCCAGCAGCTTCCGACTAGCAGGAGAGACCCAGTACTTC	CASSFRLAGETQYF
TRBV12-3/TRBV12-4	-	TRBJ2-3	-	TGTGCCAGCAGTTTCTTGGGGACAGATACGCAGTATTTT	CASSFLGTDTQYF
TRBV6-5	-	TRBJ1-6	-	TGTGCCAGCAAGCGGGCATGGAATTCACCCCTCCACTTT	CASKRAWNSPLHF
TRBV20-1	-	TRBJ2-7	-	TGCAGTGCTAGAGTCGTTACCGAGCAGTACTTC	CSARVVTEQYF
TRBV19	-	TRBJ2-7	-	TGTGCCAGTAGTCGGGAGAAATCTTACGAGCAGTACTTC	CASSREKSYEQYF
TRBV30	-	TRBJ2-7	-	TGTGCCTCCGGGACATCCTTCTACGAGCAGTACTTC	CASGTSFYEQYF
TRBV28	-	TRBJ1-4	-	TGTGCCAGCAGCCTGGGGGATGGACTGTTTTTT	CASSLGDGLFF
TRBV7-9	-	TRBJ2-3	-	TGTGCCAGCAGCTCCCCCGGGACTGAAGTGGTAGATACGCAGTATTTT	CASSSPGTEVVDTQYF
TRBV6-2/TRBV6-3	-	TRBJ1-5	-	TGTGCCAGCAGTTACCCCCCGGGGGGATTGCAGCCCCAGCATTTT	CASSYPPGGLQPQHF
TRBV7-8	once	TRBJ2-3	TRBD1	TGTGCCAGCAGCCCAGGGACAGGCACAGATACGCAGTATTTT	CASSPGTGTDTQYF
TRBV27	-	TRBJ2-1	TRBD1	TGTGCCAGCAGTACAGGGGTCCTATACAATGAGCAGTTCTTC	CASSTGVLYNEQFF
TRBV2	-	TRBJ2-1	TRBD2	TGTGCCAGCAGCGAGACTAGCGGGAGGCAGAATGAGCAGTTCTTC	CASSETSGRQNEQFF
TRBV7-6	-	TRBJ2-7	TRBD2	TGTGCCAGCAGCGGCAGCGGGGTCAGCTCCTACGAGCAGTACTTC	CASSGSGVSSYEQYF
TRBV19	few	TRBJ1-4	-	TGTGCCAGTGGTAAACTCCCGATACGTGAAAAACTGTTTTTT	CASGKLPIREKLFF
TRBV18	-	TRBJ2-7	-	TGTGCCAGCTCACCACCGTCAGCGGACTCCTACGAGCAGTACTTC	CASSPPSADSYEQYF
TRBV23-1	-	TRBJ1-6	-	TGCGCCAGCAGTCTTTCCGCGAGGGAGAAGAATTCACCCCTCCACTTT	CASSLSAREKNSPLHF
TRBV18	-	TRBJ1-5	-	TGTGCCAGCTCACCACAGGGAGCCGGGGGTAATCAGCCCCAGCATTTT	CASSPQGAGGNQPQHF
TRBV10-3	-	TRBJ2-2	TRBD1	TGTGCCATCAGTGAGGGACAGGCCGACACCGGGGAGCTGTTTTTT	CAISEGQADTGELFF
TRBV10-3	-	TRBJ2-2	TRBD1	TGTGCCATCAGTGAGACGAGGGGACAGGGGACGGCCGGGGAGCTGTTTTTT	CAISETRGQGTAGELFF
TRBV28	-	TRBJ1-6	-	TGTGCCAGCAGAAACCTCTGGGACACGGTGGTCTCGAGCTCCTATAATTCACCCCTCCACTTT	CASRNLWDTVVSSSYNSPLHF
TRBV18	-	TRBJ2-5	TRBD2	TGTGCCAGCTCATTGCTAGCGGGAGGCCTACAAGAGACCCAGTACTTC	CASSLLAGGLQETQYF
TRBV2	-	TRBJ2-1	-	TGTGCCAGCAAGGGGGGCAGCCACTACAATGAGCAGTTCTTC	CASKGGSHYNEQFF
TRBV6-1	once	TRBJ1-1	-	TGTGCCAGCAGTGAATTTAGATTAGAAGCTTTCTTT	CASSEFRLEAFF
TRBV5-1	-	TRBJ2-2	TRBD1	TGCGCCAGCAGCTTGTATTCGACAGGGGGTGCCGGGGAGCTGTTTTTT	CASSLYSTGGAGELFF
TRBV28	-	TRBJ2-7	TRBD1	TGTGCCAGCAGTTTAGGACAGGTCGCGAAGTGGGAGCAGTACTTC	CASSLGQVAKWEQYF
TRBV6-6	-	TRBJ1-4	TRBD1	TGTGCCAGCAGTTACGGGGACAGGGCGAGAGAAAAACTGTTTTTT	CASSYGDRAREKLFF
TRBV5-1	-	TRBJ1-2	-	TGCGCCAGCAGCTTCGAAACAGGGAACTATGGCTACACCTTC	CASSFETGNYGYTF
TRBV12-3/TRBV12-4	-	TRBJ2-7	-	TGTGCCAGCAGTAGCGGAGTATACGAGCAGTACTTC	CASSSGVYEQYF